This T cell receptor beta chain was captured in a study of somatic mutations in cytotoxic T cells in rheumatoid arthritis. Germline CDR1 reads SNHLY; CDR2 reads FYNNEI. V was shortened by 6 bases and J by 7 bases, with 24 bases between the two germline ends. CDR3 length: 17 residues. The data were produced by immunoSEQ multiplex PCR, yet TCRdb's version contains in-frame clones alone and is incomplete. Among tens of thousands of clones listed, under 85% were seen once. The sequencing input was CD8+ T cells sorted from blood. The TCR sequence derives from a middle-aged man in good health. The rearrangement joins TRBV2 to TRBJ1-4; perhaps TRBD1 as D (6 bases). CDR3 sequence reads: CASSPKGGTLNPEKLFF. In DNA, the CDR3 is TGTGCCAGCAGCCCCAAGGGGGGTACTCTCAATCCTGAAAAACTGTTTTTT.